One sample yielded the 20 T cell receptor beta chains listed below, sequenced in a study of tumour-infiltrating T cells in Burkitt lymphoma. Sequencing used immunoSEQ multiplex PCR; TCRdb keeps in-frame clones, though not all of them. This repertoire shows some 13,000 clones, over 75% found once; its top ten account for roughly 1.4%. What was sequenced was tumor tissue. These receptors came from a human donor with diffuse large B-cell lymphoma.

The V gene is TRBV2, the J gene TRBJ2-1; TRBD2 matches at 15 bases. CDR1 is SNHLY, CDR2 FYNNEI, per germline. CDR3 length equals 15 residues. Losses at the gene ends were 4 bases for V and 10 bases for J; bases not matched to a gene: 5. The CDR3 DNA follows: TGTGCCAGCAGTGGGACTAGCGGGGGGGCCGGGGAGCAGTTCTTC. Translating it yields CASSGTSGGAGEQFF.

The genes are TRBV9 and TRBJ1-1, with D possibly TRBD1 on 5 matching bases. Trimming removed 1 base at V and 5 bases at J, with 9 bases between. Per the germline V gene, CDR1 is SGDLS and CDR2 is YYNGEE. The CDR3 contains 13 residues. The CDR3 sequence is CASSVTSGTEAFF. The DNA of the CDR3 is TGTGCCAGCAGCGTAACCTCAGGGACTGAAGCTTTCTTT.

V is TRBV5-5 and J is TRBJ2-1; possible D gene TRBD1, 6 bases. Germline V gives CDR1 SGHKS, CDR2 YYEKEE (reference sequence). V was clipped by 4 bases and J by 9 bases, with 17 bases between them. This CDR3 region has 14 residues. The CDR3, as DNA: TGTGCCAGCAGCGTGGACAGTTCACGGGGTGAGCAGTTCTTC. Amino acid sequence: CASSVDSSRGEQFF.

V is TRBV18 and J is TRBJ1-5; no definite D call. V was clipped by 6 bases and J by 9 bases, with 15 bases between them. The CDR3 contains 13 residues. Germline V gene sequence: CDR1 KGHSH, CDR2 LQKENI. The CDR3 is CASSPTPGGPQHF. The CDR3 DNA reads as TGTGCCAGCTCTCCGACCCCTGGAGGGCCCCAGCATTTT.

The chain recombines TRBV6-1 with TRBJ2-7, with 9 bases identical to TRBD1. CDR1 and CDR2 (germline): MNHNS, SASEGT. CDR3 size: 15 residues. V shed 2 bases, J shed 3 bases, and the junction held 5 bases outside the gene matches. CDR3 DNA sequence: TGTGCCAGCAGTGAACGGGACAGGGTCTTCTACGAGCAGTACTTC. Its protein product is CASSERDRVFYEQYF.

The chain has TRBV18 and TRBJ2-7, with a tentative D call TRBD2 (6 bases). The CDR3 totals 15 residues. V gave up 2 bases and J gave up 0 bases, with 11 bases separating them. The V gene's germline CDR1 is KGHSH and CDR2 LQKENI. The CDR3 nucleotides read TGTGCCAGCTCACCAGTCCCGGAGGGCTCCTACGAGCAGTACTTC. Its translation: CASSPVPEGSYEQYF.

The gene calls are TRBV5-6 and TRBJ1-1; D is unclear. Trimming cost V 1 base and J 4 bases, with 11 bases left between them. CDR1 is SGHDT and CDR2 is YYEEEE in the germline V gene. The CDR3 has 14 amino acids. The CDR3 nucleotides are TGTGCCAGCAGCTTGCTAAGGGAGATCACTGAAGCTTTCTTT. Translation gives CASSLLREITEAFF.

Comments on this clone: Relative to the germline gene, one junction end is altered; a read error may explain this. The gene calls are TRBV7-8 and TRBJ1-5; TRBD1 aligns across 7 bases. This CDR3 region has 15 residues. CDR1 is SGHVS, CDR2 FQNEAQ, per germline. The DNA for the CDR3 is TGTGCCAGCAGCATACAGGGGACTGGGGATCAACCCCAGCATTTT. It codes for CASSIQGTGDQPQHF.

The chain recombines TRBV19 with TRBJ1-1; 9 bases are a match to TRBD1. Germline V gene lookup returns CDR1 LNHDA and CDR2 SQIVND (reference sequence). The V and J ends lost 1 base and 1 base, in that order; junction bases with no gene match: 4. This CDR3 spans 16 amino acids. CDR3 nucleotide sequence: TGTGCCAGTAGTATAGTTTCGGGACAGGGGAACACTGAAGCTTTCTTT. Protein product: CASSIVSGQGNTEAFF.

The chain recombines TRBV4-3 with TRBJ1-2; D unclear. CDR3 length: 13 amino acids. With 0 bases removed from V and 4 bases from J, the gap between germline ends came to 6 bases. Per the germline V gene, CDR1 is LGHNA and CDR2 is YSLEER. The CDR3 DNA follows: TGCGCCAGCAGCCAAGATTCCATCTATGGCTACACCTTC. Protein sequence: CASSQDSIYGYTF.

The CDR3 is CASSVGGTSGIEQFF. CDR3 in DNA: TGTGCCAGCAGCGTAGGAGGGACTAGCGGGATTGAGCAGTTCTTC. The chain has TRBV9 and TRBJ2-1; TRBD2 matches 13 bases. The germline gives CDR1 SGDLS, CDR2 YYNGEE. With V trimmed by 0 bases and J by 9 bases, 3 bases remained unmatched. CDR3 length: 15 amino acids.

This sequence joins TRBV6-5 and TRBJ1-1; D uncertain. V was clipped by 4 bases and J by 4 bases, with 19 bases between them. This CDR3 is 16 amino acids long. CDR1 and CDR2 from the germline V gene are MNHEY and SVGAGI. The CDR3 nucleotides read TGTGCCAGCAGTTTTTTTTTCGGAGGCTTCCCCACTGAAGCTTTCTTT. This translates into CASSFFFGGFPTEAFF.

The rearrangement joins TRBV19 to TRBJ1-2; D is perhaps TRBD1 (5 bases). Trimming removed 6 bases at V and 2 bases at J, with 10 bases between. Germline lookup yields CDR1 LNHDA and CDR2 SQIVND (reference sequence). CDR3 length equals 13 residues. In DNA form, the CDR3 reads TGTGCCAGTAGAGGGGAGACAAACTATGGCTACACCTTC. Its translation: CASRGETNYGYTF.

The genes are TRBV6-1 and TRBJ1-1; D gene uncertain. The germline V and J ends were trimmed by 2 bases and 5 bases, with 6 bases remaining between them. This CDR3 region has 12 residues. CDR1 is MNHNS and CDR2 is SASEGT in the germline V gene. The CDR3 sequence is CASSEMRTEAFF. CDR3 DNA sequence: TGTGCCAGCAGTGAAATGAGGACTGAAGCTTTCTTT.

The chain has TRBV9 and TRBJ2-1; D is unresolved. This CDR3 is built from 16 residues. Germline CDR1 is SGDLS and CDR2 is YYNGEE. V lost 0 bases and J lost 4, with 14 bases in between. The CDR3 region is CASSVGEYAPYNEQFF. In nucleotides, the CDR3 is TGTGCCAGCAGCGTAGGAGAGTATGCTCCTTACAATGAGCAGTTCTTC.

V is TRBV15 and J is TRBJ1-4, with a weak D call TRBD1 (5 bases). The germline V and J ends were trimmed by 9 bases and 3 bases, with 23 bases remaining between them. Germline V gene sequence: CDR1 LNHNV, CDR2 YYDKDF (reference sequence). The CDR3 has 17 amino acids. The CDR3 here is CATKPGLASRANEKLFF. In DNA form, the CDR3 reads TGTGCCACTAAACCGGGACTAGCCTCGCGGGCTAATGAAAAACTGTTTTTT.

The V gene is TRBV20-1, the J gene TRBJ1-2; D may be TRBD1 (6 bases). The V gene lost 4 bases and the J gene lost 8 bases, with 11 bases spanning the gap. This CDR3 is built from 11 residues. Per germline, CDR1 DFQATT and CDR2 SNEGSKA (reference sequence). In DNA form, the CDR3 reads TGCAGTGCTACAGGGGTTCTCGGCTACACCTTC. This sequence encodes CSATGVLGYTF.

Remarks on this clone: The conserved closing phenylalanine or tryptophan is absent in this CDR3, likely reflecting a read error. Because the CDR3's place on the DNA is in doubt, the DNA is left out and the CDR3 is given as listed by TCRdb. Other DNA sequences in the same sample also yield this CDR3. The V and J genes are TRBV2 and TRBJ2-3; the table's D call TRBD1 went unverified against the DNA. Inclusive of both ends, the CDR3 amounts to 11 amino acids. Germline V gives CDR1 SNHLY, CDR2 FYNNEI. CDR3 sequence reads: CASSEVGQALL.

The chain is built from TRBV27 and TRBJ2-1; TRBD2 matches at 9 bases. Germline CDR1 is MNHEY and CDR2 is SMNVEV (reference sequence). This CDR3 comprises 15 residues. V shed 3 bases, J shed 4 bases, and the junction held 4 bases outside the gene matches. The CDR3 sequence: CASSLASGVYNEQFF. The CDR3 DNA is TGTGCCAGCAGTTTGGCTAGCGGGGTTTACAATGAGCAGTTCTTC.

The rearrangement uses TRBV5-1 and TRBJ2-7; no reliable D call. V was cut by 0 bases and J by 3 bases, with 4 bases left in between. The CDR3 sequence is 12 residues long. Germline V gene sequence: CDR1 SGHRS, CDR2 YFSETQ. The CDR3 sequence is CASSLDYYEQYF. CDR3 in DNA: TGCGCCAGCAGCTTGGACTACTACGAGCAGTACTTC. Variable domain in full (rest from reference TRBV5-1 and TRBJ2-7): KAGVTQTPRYLIKTRGQQVTLSCSPISGHRSVSWYQQTPGQGLQFLFEYFSETQRNKGNFPGRFSGRQFSNSRSEMNVSTLELGDSALYLCASSLDYYEQYFGPGTRLTVT.